The clone carrying this T cell receptor (beta chain) appeared many times. Its specificity is unknown. These data originate in a study of T cells in Graves' hyperthyroidism and ophthalmopathy. PBMCs were sourced from roughly 9.7 ml fresh peripheral blood. Study findings and constraints: Most clonotypes expanded in the thyroid (above 0.001) were also present in blood. Ophthalmopathy was predicted by the model a median of roughly 6.6 months ahead of onset.

The length of the CDR3 is 13 residues. Germline CDR1 reads MDHEN; CDR2 reads SYDVKM. Between the trimmed V and J ends, which lost 5 bases and 1 base, there was a span of 8 bases. TCR beta CDR3 sequences were amplified from RNA transcripts. First-round RT-PCR with HTBI primers amplified the TCR CDR3 region. Via MiXCR, TCRdb re-called the multiplex PCR reads, giving one row per CDR3 protein. The sample has some 350,000 distinct CDR3 sequences, more than 15% seen once; the top ten hold around a quarter. The chain employs TRBV28 and TRBJ1-1, with D possibly TRBD1 on 6 matching bases. The source of this sequence is a woman aged 18 to 35 with Graves' hyperthyroidism that later progressed to Graves' ophthalmopathy. Sequencing was performed on blood. The CDR3, as DNA: TGTGCCAGCAGTCCGGGGGCGAACACTGAAGCTTTCTTT. The encoded protein is CASSPGANTEAFF.